This TCR beta chain derives from a study of blood T cell repertoires in COVID-19. Germline V gene lookup returns CDR1 LGHDT and CDR2 YNNKEL (reference sequence). This CDR3 region has 14 residues. V was trimmed by 0 bases and J by 7 bases, leaving 12 bases between them. TCRdb's copy holds only in-frame clones and misses some; the assay was immunoSEQ multiplex PCR. The sample lists approximately 220,000 clones; roughly 89% were seen once. The sequenced material came from PBMCs or T cells enriched from blood (not recorded which). This sequence joins TRBV3-1 (or the pseudogene TRBV3-2) and TRBJ1-1; no reliable D call. This receptor was taken from a young man who had been exposed to COVID-19. CDR3 protein: CASSQDRERGEAFF. For the CDR3, the DNA is TGTGCCAGCAGCCAAGATAGGGAGCGAGGTGAAGCTTTCTTT.